The T cell receptor (beta chain) described here comes from a study of beta chain features in type 1 diabetes. About the research overall: There was similarity between patients and healthy donors in age, gender and cell yields. Study-level results: A closer apparent resemblance between naive, central memory and Treg TCRB repertoires was seen in patients than in healthy donors. A definitive answer on HLA type influencing TCRB rearrangement was not reached here. Fewer junction insertions and more nucleotide deletions appeared in type 1 diabetes patients.

The authors reverse transcribed all of the isolated RNA, so sequencing captured expressed TCRB transcripts. Profiling relied on immunoSEQ multiplex PCR, and the TCRdb table lists in-frame clones only, not all of them. The sample holds about 110,000 clones, 40% seen once. Concerning this clone itself: Its antigen is not known.

Germline V gives CDR1 SGHTA, CDR2 FQGNSA. V shed 3 bases and J 4 bases; nucleotides not matched to a gene: 11. The CDR3 is made up of 17 amino acids. The sequenced material came from stem cell memory CD4+ T cells from blood. The sequence came from a woman between 18 and 30 years old in good health. This rearrangement joins TRBV7-2 to TRBJ2-4; 8 nucleotides agree with TRBD2. The CDR3 reads CASSFSGRGLAKNIQYF. CDR3 nucleotides: TGTGCCAGCAGCTTCAGCGGGAGAGGGTTAGCAAAAAACATTCAGTACTTC.